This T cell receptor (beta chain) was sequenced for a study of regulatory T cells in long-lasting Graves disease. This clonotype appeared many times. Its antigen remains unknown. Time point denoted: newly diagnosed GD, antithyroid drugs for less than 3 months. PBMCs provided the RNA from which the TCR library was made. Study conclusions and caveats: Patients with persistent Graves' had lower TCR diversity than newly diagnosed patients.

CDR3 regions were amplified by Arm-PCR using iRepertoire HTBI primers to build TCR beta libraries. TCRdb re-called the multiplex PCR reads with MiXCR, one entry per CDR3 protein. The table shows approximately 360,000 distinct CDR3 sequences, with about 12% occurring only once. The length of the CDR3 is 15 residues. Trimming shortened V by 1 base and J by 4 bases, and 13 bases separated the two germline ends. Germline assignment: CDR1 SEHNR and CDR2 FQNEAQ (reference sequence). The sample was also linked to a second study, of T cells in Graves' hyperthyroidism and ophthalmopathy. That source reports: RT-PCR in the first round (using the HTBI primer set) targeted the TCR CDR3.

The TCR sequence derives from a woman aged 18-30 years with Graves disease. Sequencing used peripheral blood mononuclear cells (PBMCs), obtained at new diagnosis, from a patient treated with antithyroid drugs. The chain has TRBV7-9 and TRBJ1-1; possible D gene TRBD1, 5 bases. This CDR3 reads CASSLVGDSATEAFF. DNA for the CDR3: TGTGCCAGCAGCTTAGTCGGGGACTCGGCCACTGAAGCTTTCTTT.